A selection of T cell receptor beta chains follows, all from one sample in a study of T cells in Graves' hyperthyroidism and ophthalmopathy. MiXCR, applied by TCRdb to the multiplex PCR reads, yields one record per CDR3 protein. This sample has more than 500,000 distinct CDR3 sequences, with over 45% found just once. Sequenced material: peripheral blood or thyroid tissue (not recorded which). Receptor source: an adult woman with Graves' disease, either hyperthyroidism or ophthalmopathy (not recorded which). CDR3s include the opening cysteine and the closing phenylalanine or tryptophan. The order of the fields is V gene, clone size, J gene, D gene, CDR3 protein, CDR3 DNA. The D gene is left open where the match is weak. Clone size is not always given. Where it is, it says once, few, many or a class for expanded clones.

v_call: TRBV6-1
clone_size: -
j_call: TRBJ1-2
d_call: TRBD1
cdr3_aa: CASSDPQGAYGYTF
cdr3_nt: TGTGCCAGCAGTGATCCTCAGGGGGCGTATGGCTACACCTTC

v_call: TRBV7-9
clone_size: many
j_call: TRBJ2-7
d_call: -
cdr3_aa: CASSSSGEPPYEQYF
cdr3_nt: TGTGCCAGCAGCTCCTCGGGCGAGCCGCCCTACGAGCAGTACTTC

v_call: TRBV10-3
clone_size: -
j_call: TRBJ1-2
d_call: -
cdr3_aa: CAISAHTGLKNYGYTF
cdr3_nt: TGTGCCATCAGTGCACATACAGGGCTAAAGAACTATGGCTACACCTTC

v_call: TRBV12-3/TRBV12-4
clone_size: -
j_call: TRBJ1-2
d_call: TRBD1
cdr3_aa: CASSRTGSFYGYTF
cdr3_nt: TGTGCCAGCAGTAGGACAGGGAGTTTCTATGGCTACACCTTC

v_call: TRBV7-9
clone_size: -
j_call: TRBJ2-2
d_call: TRBD1
cdr3_aa: CASSQYRGQSGELFF
cdr3_nt: TGTGCCAGCAGCCAGTACAGGGGGCAATCCGGGGAGCTGTTTTTT

v_call: TRBV11-2
clone_size: -
j_call: TRBJ1-3
d_call: -
cdr3_aa: CASSKFDPGTSGNTIYF
cdr3_nt: TGTGCCAGCAGCAAATTCGACCCCGGGACATCTGGAAACACCATATATTTT

v_call: TRBV7-9
clone_size: -
j_call: TRBJ1-2
d_call: -
cdr3_aa: CASTLVFLGISNGYTF
cdr3_nt: TGTGCCAGCACCCTGGTCTTTCTCGGGATCTCCAATGGCTACACCTTC

v_call: TRBV2
clone_size: -
j_call: TRBJ1-5
d_call: TRBD1
cdr3_aa: CASCPGGTGYGNRPQHF
cdr3_nt: TGTGCCAGCTGCCCCGGCGGGACAGGGTATGGCAATCGGCCCCAGCATTTT

v_call: TRBV20-1
clone_size: few
j_call: TRBJ2-5
d_call: TRBD2
cdr3_aa: CSATQASGRRETQYF
cdr3_nt: TGCAGTGCTACTCAGGCTAGCGGGAGGAGGGAGACCCAGTACTTC

v_call: TRBV7-9
clone_size: many
j_call: TRBJ2-7
d_call: -
cdr3_aa: CASSLGAGGGREQYF
cdr3_nt: TGTGCCAGCAGCTTGGGGGCTGGAGGTGGGCGCGAGCAGTACTTC

v_call: TRBV24-1
clone_size: -
j_call: TRBJ2-2
d_call: -
cdr3_aa: CATAAARTGELFF
cdr3_nt: TGTGCCACTGCTGCAGCGAGGACCGGGGAGCTGTTTTTT

v_call: TRBV3-1
clone_size: few
j_call: TRBJ2-3
d_call: -
cdr3_aa: CASSRTEGTDTQYF
cdr3_nt: TGTGCCAGCAGCCGGACAGAAGGCACAGATACGCAGTATTTT

v_call: TRBV10-3
clone_size: -
j_call: TRBJ2-7
d_call: TRBD2
cdr3_aa: CASSAGLAGGYEQYF
cdr3_nt: TGTGCCAGCAGTGCCGGACTAGCGGGCGGCTACGAGCAGTACTTC

v_call: TRBV7-9
clone_size: few
j_call: TRBJ2-7
d_call: -
cdr3_aa: CASSPGNLRGEQYF
cdr3_nt: TGTGCCAGCAGCCCAGGTAATCTCCGGGGCGAGCAGTACTTC

v_call: TRBV7-3
clone_size: -
j_call: TRBJ2-2
d_call: TRBD1
cdr3_aa: CASSLRQGELTGELFF
cdr3_nt: TGTGCCAGCAGCTTAAGACAGGGGGAACTCACCGGGGAGCTGTTTTTT

v_call: TRBV7-9
clone_size: -
j_call: TRBJ2-6
d_call: -
cdr3_aa: CASNKGSGANVLTF
cdr3_nt: TGTGCCAGCAATAAGGGTTCCGGGGCCAACGTCCTGACTTTC

v_call: TRBV30
clone_size: few
j_call: TRBJ1-2
d_call: -
cdr3_aa: CAWSSHNYGYTF
cdr3_nt: TGTGCCTGGAGTAGCCATAACTATGGCTACACCTTC

v_call: TRBV20-1
clone_size: few
j_call: TRBJ2-7
d_call: -
cdr3_aa: CSARTRGTGTSYEQYF
cdr3_nt: TGCAGTGCTAGAACAAGAGGAACAGGGACCTCCTACGAGCAGTACTTC

v_call: TRBV2
clone_size: few
j_call: TRBJ1-5
d_call: -
cdr3_aa: CASSEMSWQPQHF
cdr3_nt: TGTGCCAGCAGTGAAATGAGCTGGCAGCCCCAGCATTTT

v_call: TRBV6-1
clone_size: -
j_call: TRBJ2-5
d_call: -
cdr3_aa: CASSEEPTQETQYF
cdr3_nt: TGTGCCAGCAGTGAAGAACCGACTCAAGAGACCCAGTACTTC

v_call: TRBV7-2
clone_size: -
j_call: TRBJ1-1
d_call: -
cdr3_aa: CASSLDGGANEAFF
cdr3_nt: TGTGCCAGCAGCTTAGACGGGGGAGCTAATGAAGCTTTCTTT

v_call: TRBV2
clone_size: many
j_call: TRBJ1-2
d_call: -
cdr3_aa: CASRRDYGYTF
cdr3_nt: TGTGCCAGCAGGCGGGACTATGGCTACACCTTC

v_call: TRBV5-1
clone_size: -
j_call: TRBJ1-6
d_call: -
cdr3_aa: CASREDDSPLHF
cdr3_nt: TGCGCCAGCAGAGAGGACGACTCACCCCTCCACTTT

v_call: TRBV2
clone_size: -
j_call: TRBJ2-7
d_call: -
cdr3_aa: CAGTPGKGYEQYF
cdr3_nt: TGTGCCGGCACCCCTGGGAAGGGCTACGAGCAGTACTTC

v_call: TRBV20-1
clone_size: few
j_call: TRBJ1-1
d_call: TRBD1
cdr3_aa: CSVLRQGRTEAFF
cdr3_nt: TGCAGTGTCCTACGACAGGGGCGGACTGAAGCTTTCTTT

v_call: TRBV29-1
clone_size: -
j_call: TRBJ2-3
d_call: -
cdr3_aa: CSGDTGASTDTQYF
cdr3_nt: TGCAGCGGGGACACAGGAGCTAGCACAGATACGCAGTATTTT

v_call: TRBV19
clone_size: -
j_call: TRBJ1-1
d_call: -
cdr3_aa: CASSILVKNTEAFF
cdr3_nt: TGTGCCAGTAGTATCCTAGTTAAGAACACTGAAGCTTTCTTT

v_call: TRBV27
clone_size: once
j_call: TRBJ2-5
d_call: -
cdr3_aa: CASSGQVPVKTQYF
cdr3_nt: TGTGCCAGCTCCGGGCAGGTGCCAGTAAAGACCCAGTACTTC

v_call: TRBV7-2
clone_size: -
j_call: TRBJ1-2
d_call: -
cdr3_aa: CASSSRTDGTYTF
cdr3_nt: TGTGCCAGCAGCTCCCGGACAGACGGGACATACACCTTC

v_call: TRBV5-1
clone_size: -
j_call: TRBJ1-1
d_call: -
cdr3_aa: CASSPGQGATGTEAFF
cdr3_nt: TGCGCCAGCAGCCCGGGGCAAGGGGCGACGGGCACTGAAGCTTTCTTT

v_call: TRBV7-2
clone_size: -
j_call: TRBJ2-1
d_call: -
cdr3_aa: CASSQEQFF
cdr3_nt: TGCGCCAGCAGCCAAGAGCAGTTCTTC

v_call: TRBV2
clone_size: many
j_call: TRBJ1-5
d_call: TRBD1
cdr3_aa: CASSVTGYGNQPQHF
cdr3_nt: TGTGCCAGCAGCGTGACAGGGTATGGCAATCAGCCCCAGCATTTT

v_call: TRBV19
clone_size: many
j_call: TRBJ2-2
d_call: TRBD1
cdr3_aa: CATSEWDRADTGELFF
cdr3_nt: TGTGCCACCTCTGAGTGGGACAGGGCGGACACCGGGGAGCTGTTTTTT

v_call: TRBV10-3
clone_size: -
j_call: TRBJ1-6
d_call: -
cdr3_aa: CAIRQGPSNSPLHF
cdr3_nt: TGTGCCATCAGGCAGGGGCCTAGTAATTCACCCCTCCACTTT

v_call: TRBV7-2
clone_size: few
j_call: TRBJ1-6
d_call: -
cdr3_aa: CASSFQGSNSPLHF
cdr3_nt: TGTGCCAGCAGCTTTCAGGGATCTAATTCACCCCTCCACTTT

v_call: TRBV4-1
clone_size: many
j_call: TRBJ1-2
d_call: -
cdr3_aa: CASSVGTDRGYGYTF
cdr3_nt: TGCGCCAGCAGCGTAGGGACCGACAGAGGCTATGGCTACACCTTC

v_call: TRBV20-1
clone_size: -
j_call: TRBJ1-4
d_call: -
cdr3_aa: CSAPGDLSEKLFF
cdr3_nt: TGCAGTGCGCCTGGAGACCTTAGTGAAAAACTGTTTTTT

v_call: TRBV20-1
clone_size: few
j_call: TRBJ2-1
d_call: -
cdr3_aa: CSARREEQFF
cdr3_nt: TGCAGTGCTAGGAGGGAGGAGCAGTTCTTC

v_call: TRBV5-6
clone_size: many
j_call: TRBJ2-7
d_call: -
cdr3_aa: CASSGGGAEAYEQYF
cdr3_nt: TGTGCCAGCAGCGGGGGAGGCGCGGAAGCCTACGAGCAGTACTTC

v_call: TRBV4-2
clone_size: many
j_call: TRBJ1-1
d_call: -
cdr3_aa: CASTETATELNTEAFF
cdr3_nt: TGTGCCAGCACTGAGACCGCGACAGAATTGAACACTGAAGCTTTCTTT

v_call: TRBV7-9
clone_size: many
j_call: TRBJ2-7
d_call: -
cdr3_aa: CASSHRASYEQYF
cdr3_nt: TGTGCCAGCAGCCACCGGGCCTCCTACGAGCAGTACTTC

v_call: TRBV25-1
clone_size: many
j_call: TRBJ2-5
d_call: -
cdr3_aa: CASSESSGSAETQYF
cdr3_nt: TGTGCCAGCAGTGAGAGTAGCGGCTCTGCTGAGACCCAGTACTTC

v_call: TRBV6-2/TRBV6-3
clone_size: many
j_call: TRBJ1-4
d_call: TRBD1
cdr3_aa: CASYRQGEEKLFF
cdr3_nt: TGTGCCAGCTACCGACAGGGAGAGGAAAAACTGTTTTTT

v_call: TRBV20-1
clone_size: -
j_call: TRBJ1-2
d_call: -
cdr3_aa: CSARDPRTVSYGYTF
cdr3_nt: TGCAGTGCTAGAGATCCCCGGACCGTATCCTATGGCTACACCTTC

v_call: TRBV7-2
clone_size: many
j_call: TRBJ2-2
d_call: -
cdr3_aa: CASSSGLYTGELFF
cdr3_nt: TGTGCCAGCAGCTCAGGACTATACACCGGGGAGCTGTTTTTT

v_call: TRBV5-1
clone_size: -
j_call: TRBJ2-2
d_call: -
cdr3_aa: CASGAATAQGFSGELFF
cdr3_nt: TGCGCCAGCGGGGCAGCGACCGCACAGGGTTTCTCCGGGGAGCTGTTTTTT

v_call: TRBV11-2
clone_size: few
j_call: TRBJ1-5
d_call: TRBD1
cdr3_aa: CATARGRQGQPNSNQPQHF
cdr3_nt: TGTGCCACAGCCCGGGGGAGACAGGGTCAGCCGAATAGCAATCAGCCCCAGCATTTT

v_call: TRBV20-1
clone_size: many
j_call: TRBJ1-4
d_call: TRBD1
cdr3_aa: CSASPGTGREKLFF
cdr3_nt: TGCAGTGCCTCTCCCGGGACAGGGAGAGAAAAACTGTTTTTT

v_call: TRBV7-3
clone_size: -
j_call: TRBJ2-5
d_call: TRBD1
cdr3_aa: CASSSPRDRVETQYF
cdr3_nt: TGTGCCAGCAGCTCCCCCCGGGACAGGGTTGAGACCCAGTACTTC

v_call: TRBV9
clone_size: many
j_call: TRBJ2-2
d_call: -
cdr3_aa: CASSVGQTSTGELFF
cdr3_nt: TGTGCCAGCAGCGTAGGTCAGACTTCCACCGGGGAGCTGTTTTTT

v_call: TRBV29-1
clone_size: -
j_call: TRBJ2-5
d_call: TRBD1
cdr3_aa: CSQTQGAETQYF
cdr3_nt: TGCAGCCAAACACAGGGGGCGGAGACCCAGTACTTC

v_call: TRBV5-4
clone_size: many
j_call: TRBJ2-7
d_call: -
cdr3_aa: CASSLDRSSYEQYF
cdr3_nt: TGCGCCAGCAGCTTGGACAGAAGCTCCTACGAGCAGTACTTC

v_call: TRBV14
clone_size: -
j_call: TRBJ2-7
d_call: TRBD1
cdr3_aa: CASSRLTGVEQYF
cdr3_nt: TGTGCCAGCAGCCGACTGACAGGGGTCGAGCAGTACTTC

v_call: TRBV2
clone_size: -
j_call: TRBJ1-4
d_call: -
cdr3_aa: CASNEAGRDEKLFF
cdr3_nt: TGTGCCAGCAACGAAGCCGGGAGGGATGAAAAACTGTTTTTT

v_call: TRBV7-9
clone_size: -
j_call: TRBJ1-2
d_call: -
cdr3_aa: CASTLPGTSGYTF
cdr3_nt: TGTGCCAGCACCCTTCCCGGGACGTCTGGCTACACCTTC